The 21 T cell receptor beta chains below come from one sample, sequenced in a study of PD-1 blockade in classical Hodgkin lymphoma. All patients relapsed after autologous stem cell transplantation, and brentuximab vedotin exposure varied. Profiling relied on immunoSEQ multiplex PCR, and the TCRdb table lists in-frame clones only, not all of them. The sample lists about 35,000 clones, approximately 69% occurring once. Sequenced material: peripheral blood mononuclear cells (PBMCs), taken before the second cycle of nivolumab. The receptors originated from a human donor with classical Hodgkin lymphoma.

V usage is TRBV2 and J usage is TRBJ2-7; no definite D call. The CDR3 length is 14 residues. CDR1 and CDR2 (germline): SNHLY, FYNNEI. The V end lost 2 bases, the J end lost 3 bases, and 11 bases lay between the germline ends. The CDR3 bases are TGTGCCAGCAGTGAAACGGAGACCGTCTACGAGCAGTACTTC. Translating it yields CASSETETVYEQYF.

The chain couples TRBV7-2 to TRBJ1-1; 7 bases map to TRBD1. Looked up from germline, CDR1 is SGHTA and CDR2 is FQGNSA. Losses at the gene ends were 7 bases for V and 2 bases for J; bases not matched to a gene: 10. This CDR3 has 15 residues. The CDR3, as DNA: TGTGCCAGCACGCTCACCGGGACAGTTAACACTGAAGCTTTCTTT. Translation: CASTLTGTVNTEAFF.

This clone has a handful of counts. The chain joins TRBV7-6 to TRBJ2-3; 9 bases fit TRBD2. This CDR3 contains 15 residues. Trimming took 4 bases from V and 3 from J; bases not matched to a gene: 5. Germline V CDR1 and CDR2: SGHVS, FNYEAQ. Here the CDR3 DNA reads TGTGCCAGCAGCTCCCCGGGACTAGCAACAGATACGCAGTATTTT. It yields the protein CASSSPGLATDTQYF. Full variable domain (remainder filled in from reference TRBV7-6 and TRBJ2-3): GAGVSQSPRYKVTKRGQDVALRCDPISGHVSLYWYRQALGQGPEFLTYFNYEAQQDKSGLPNDRFSAERPEGSISTLTIQRTEQRDSAMYRCASSSPGLATDTQYFGPGTRLTVL.

Only a few counts were recorded for this clone. V is TRBV4-3 and J is TRBJ1-5; D is uncertain. V was pared by 2 bases and J by 4 bases, with 9 bases between. The germline V gene has CDR1 LGHNA and CDR2 YSLEER. This CDR3 is built from 14 residues. The CDR3 DNA sequence: TGCGCCAGCAGCCAAAGCCGGGGAAATCAGCCCCAGCATTTT. It translates to CASSQSRGNQPQHF.

This clone was recorded once. The chain uses TRBV2 and TRBJ2-7, with D unclear. This CDR3 region has 12 residues. V lost 2 bases and J lost 3, with 5 bases in between. Germline V gene lookup returns CDR1 SNHLY and CDR2 FYNNEI. The CDR3 is CASSELSYEQYF. CDR3 coding DNA: TGTGCCAGCAGTGAACTGAGCTACGAGCAGTACTTC. Filled out from reference TRBV2 and TRBJ2-7, the complete variable domain reads EPEVTQTPSHQVTQMGQEVILRCVPISNHLYFYWYRQILGQKVEFLVSFYNNEISEKSEIFDDQFSVERPDGSNFTLKIRSTKLEDSAMYFCASSELSYEQYFGPGTRLTVT.

V usage is TRBV9 and J usage is TRBJ1-2, with TRBD1 as a possible D gene (6 bases). CDR3 length: 14 residues. Per germline, CDR1 SGDLS and CDR2 YYNGEE. The V gene lost 0 bases and the J gene lost 3 bases, with 9 bases spanning the gap. The CDR3 loop reads CASSVGQGYYGYTF. The DNA of the CDR3 is TGTGCCAGCAGCGTAGGCCAGGGGTACTATGGCTACACCTTC.

This clone turned up a few times. The CDR3 DNA reads as TGTGCCACCAGCAGTTCGGCCGGTCGAAGAGTGAACACTGAAGCTTTCTTT. Translating it yields CATSSSAGRRVNTEAFF. The chain employs TRBV15 and TRBJ1-1; no reliable D call. This CDR3 has 17 amino acids. The germline V and J ends were trimmed by 3 bases and 0 bases, with 17 bases remaining between them. Germline V lookup: CDR1 LNHNV, CDR2 YYDKDF (reference sequence). The full variable domain, in which reference TRBV15 and TRBJ1-1 provide the parts outside the CDR3, is DAMVIQNPRYQVTQFGKPVTLSCSQTLNHNVMYWYQQKSSQAPKLLFHYYDKDFNNEADTPDNFQSRRPNTSFCFLDIRSPGLGDTAMYLCATSSSAGRRVNTEAFFGQGTRLTVV.

This clone was picked up a small number of times. This chain joins TRBV7-2 and TRBJ2-2; D is unresolved. V lost 2 bases, J lost 6 bases, and 4 bases lay in between. Germline values: CDR1 SGHTA, CDR2 FQGNSA. The CDR3 has 12 amino acids. The CDR3 DNA is TGTGCCAGCAGCTTAAGCGCCGGGGAGCTGTTTTTT. This codes for CASSLSAGELFF.

The chain recombines TRBV5-1 with TRBJ1-2; D uncertain. The CDR3 has 14 amino acids. Trimming shortened V by 0 bases and J by 13 bases, and 19 bases separated the two germline ends. The germline V gene encodes CDR1 SGHRS and CDR2 YFSETQ. In DNA form, the CDR3 reads TGCGCCAGCAGCTTGGTTGCCCGCCCCCCCAATCGCACCTTC. Protein product: CASSLVARPPNRTF.

The chain combines TRBV6-1 with TRBJ2-2; D call uncertain. This CDR3 is 14 amino acids long. Trimming pared 7 bases from V and 1 base from J, leaving 10 bases between. Germline V gene sequence: CDR1 MNHNS, CDR2 SASEGT. The CDR3 region is CASNNLRNTGELFF. DNA for the CDR3: TGTGCCAGCAACAACTTACGGAACACCGGGGAGCTGTTTTTT.

This sequence joins TRBV29-1 and TRBJ1-1, with D perhaps TRBD1 (6 bases). CDR1 and CDR2 from the germline V gene are SQVTM and ANQGSEA. The CDR3 totals 13 residues. Trimming shortened V by 2 bases and J by 1 base, and 8 bases separated the two germline ends. CDR3 sequence reads: CSVEHRANTEAFF. DNA for the CDR3: TGCAGCGTTGAACACAGGGCGAACACTGAAGCTTTCTTT.

The chain has TRBV6-5 and TRBJ2-5; D perhaps matches TRBD1 (6 bases). Looked up from germline, CDR1 is MNHEY and CDR2 is SVGAGI. The length of the CDR3 is 14 residues. The ends were cut back, 0 bases at V and 5 bases at J, with 10 bases in the middle. CDR3 bases: TGTGCCAGCAGTTACTCTTACAGGGTGGAGACCCAGTACTTC. It codes for CASSYSYRVETQYF.

J is TRBJ1-2 and V is TRBV18, with 7 bases lining up with TRBD1. This CDR3 comprises 14 residues. The germline V gene has CDR1 KGHSH and CDR2 LQKENI. V lost 2 bases, J lost 6 bases, and 6 bases stayed unmatched. In nucleotides, the CDR3 is TGTGCCAGCTCACCAGGGACAGCGATTAATGGCTACACCTTC. Translation: CASSPGTAINGYTF.

This clone was counted a single time. The rearrangement links TRBV6-5 to TRBJ2-3; D is perhaps TRBD1 (6 bases). The CDR3 runs 12 residues. Germline CDR1 is MNHEY and CDR2 is SVGAGI. CDR3 DNA: TGTGTTGCAGGGGCGGCCGTGGGGACGCAGTATTTT. The encoded protein is CVAGAAVGTQYF.

This clone was detected only once. This chain uses TRBV19 with TRBJ1-6, with 9 bases identical to TRBD1. The CDR3 covers 14 residues. Unmatched junction bases numbered 4, after V lost 5 bases and J lost 8 bases. CDR1 is LNHDA and CDR2 is SQIVND in the germline V gene (reference sequence). CDR3 amino acids: CASSRQGEYSPLHF. The CDR3 DNA sequence: TGTGCCAGTAGTCGACAGGGGGAGTATTCACCCCTCCACTTT. The full variable domain, rest sourced from reference TRBV19 and TRBJ1-6, is DGGITQSPKYLFRKEGQNVTLSCEQNLNHDAMYWYRQDPGQGLRLIYYSQIVNDFQKGDIAEGYSVSREKKESFPLTVTSAQKNPTAFYLCASSRQGEYSPLHFGNGTRLTVT.

This chain uses TRBV9 with TRBJ2-5, with 7 bases fitting TRBD2. V shed 0 bases, J shed 5 bases, and the junction held 10 bases outside the gene matches. CDR1 is SGDLS, CDR2 YYNGEE, per germline. This CDR3 has 16 residues. This CDR3 is CASSVDAGGGRETQYF. In nucleotides, the CDR3 is TGTGCCAGCAGCGTAGACGCTGGGGGGGGAAGGGAGACCCAGTACTTC.

This chain joins TRBV19 and TRBJ1-2; 8 nucleotides match TRBD1. The V and J ends lost 3 bases and 0 bases, in that order; junction bases with no gene match: 3. The CDR3 totals 15 residues. Germline CDR1 is LNHDA and CDR2 is SQIVND (reference sequence). The CDR3 DNA follows: TGTGCCAGTAGTATCACAGGGGGGACTAACTATGGCTACACCTTC. Protein sequence: CASSITGGTNYGYTF. Complete variable domain (other parts from reference TRBV19 and TRBJ1-2): DGGITQSPKYLFRKEGQNVTLSCEQNLNHDAMYWYRQDPGQGLRLIYYSQIVNDFQKGDIAEGYSVSREKKESFPLTVTSAQKNPTAFYLCASSITGGTNYGYTFGSGTRLTVV.

This chain uses TRBV7-3 with TRBJ2-2, with a possible D match to TRBD2 (6 bases). The V end was cut by 2 bases, the J end by 4 bases, with 8 bases between. This CDR3 spans 14 amino acids. Germline CDR1 SGHTA, CDR2 FQGTGA. The CDR3 spells CASSLGGTTGELFF. The CDR3 DNA follows: TGTGCCAGCAGCTTAGGGGGGACCACCGGGGAGCTGTTTTTT.

The chain joins TRBV4-2 to TRBJ2-7; D perhaps matches TRBD1 (5 bases). Trimming removed 0 bases from V and 7 bases from J, with 13 bases in between. Germline lookup yields CDR1 LGHNA and CDR2 YNFKEQ. CDR3 length: 14 residues. In DNA, the CDR3 is TGTGCCAGCAGCCAAGATTACAGGCCGCGGGAGCAGTACTTC. Protein product: CASSQDYRPREQYF.

V usage is TRBV27 and J usage is TRBJ2-7, with D tentatively TRBD2 (7 bases). Per germline, CDR1 MNHEY and CDR2 SMNVEV (reference sequence). V lost 3 bases to trimming and J lost 2 bases, with 11 bases between them. The CDR3 contains 14 residues. The CDR3 loop is CASSFVGGPYEQYF. Here the CDR3 DNA reads TGTGCCAGCAGTTTTGTGGGGGGGCCCTACGAGCAGTACTTC.

This chain joins TRBV10-3 and TRBJ2-1; 12 bases agree with TRBD2. Germline V gene data show CDR1 as ENHRY and CDR2 as SYGVKD. The CDR3 extends over 16 amino acids. V gave up 6 bases and J gave up 0 bases; unmatched junction bases: 3. CDR3 DNA sequence: TGTGCCATCAGCCAGACTAGCGGGAGCTCCTACAATGAGCAGTTCTTC. Protein: CAISQTSGSSYNEQFF.